Listed here are 18 T cell receptor beta chains from one sample, sequenced in a study of PD-L1 blockade in urothelial cancer. The sample's time point: pretreatment peripheral blood. Profiling relied on immunoSEQ multiplex PCR, and the TCRdb table lists in-frame clones only, not all of them. Of tens of thousands of clones listed, roughly 80% are singletons. The starting material was PBMCs, obtained around atezolizumab (anti-PD-L1) treatment. The receptors stem from a man older than 75 with urothelial cancer.

This chain uses TRBV6-5 with TRBJ2-5, with D possibly matching TRBD2 (6 bases). Trimming removed 2 bases at V and 7 bases at J, with 14 bases between. CDR3 length: 14 amino acids. Germline assignment: CDR1 MNHEY and CDR2 SVGAGI. The CDR3 DNA is TGTGCCAGCAGTTACGGGTCGGGAGAGGGGACCCAGTACTTC. Amino acid sequence: CASSYGSGEGTQYF.

This clone has more than one count but fewer than ten. The rearrangement joins TRBV5-1 to TRBJ2-3; 12 bases align to TRBD2. Per germline, CDR1 SGHRS and CDR2 YFSETQ. V dropped 5 bases and J dropped 0; count of bases not matched to a gene: 1. The CDR3 runs to 15 residues. The CDR3 protein is CASSLAGGSTDTQYF. The CDR3 DNA follows: TGCGCCAGCAGTCTAGCGGGAGGGAGCACAGATACGCAGTATTTT. Using reference TRBV5-1 and TRBJ2-3 for the parts outside the CDR3, the full variable domain is KAGVTQTPRYLIKTRGQQVTLSCSPISGHRSVSWYQQTPGQGLQFLFEYFSETQRNKGNFPGRFSGRQFSNSRSEMNVSTLELGDSALYLCASSLAGGSTDTQYFGPGTRLTVL.

V is TRBV7-2 and J is TRBJ2-7; 15 bases agree with TRBD2. Losses at the gene ends were 1 base for V and 6 bases for J; bases not matched to a gene: 1. There are 15 residues in the CDR3. The germline CDR1 and CDR2 sequences are SGHTA and FQGNSA. In DNA form, the CDR3 reads TGTGCCAGCAGCTTAGTGGGACTAGCGGGAGGCGAGCAGTACTTC. Translated, it gives CASSLVGLAGGEQYF.

The gene calls are TRBV30 and TRBJ2-3; 9 bases are a match to TRBD2. The germline V gene encodes CDR1 GTSNPN and CDR2 SVGIG (reference sequence). Losses at the gene ends were 3 bases for V and 3 bases for J; bases not matched to a gene: 4. The CDR3 extends over 14 amino acids. CDR3 in DNA: TGTGCCTGGAGGCGGGGGGGCTTGACAGATACGCAGTATTTT. Translating it yields CAWRRGGLTDTQYF.

The chain is built from TRBV11-2 and TRBJ1-1, with 10 bases identical to TRBD1. V lost 5 bases to trimming and J lost 6 bases; unmatched junction nucleotides: 3. Looked up from germline, CDR1 is SGHAT and CDR2 is FQNNGV. The CDR3 sequence is 13 residues long. In DNA form, the CDR3 reads TGTGCCAGCAGCCAGACAGGGGGCGCTGAAGCTTTCTTT. The encoded protein is CASSQTGGAEAFF.

J is TRBJ2-1 and V is TRBV29-1; D is perhaps TRBD2 (6 bases). The CDR3 spans 12 residues. Germline lookup yields CDR1 SQVTM and CDR2 ANQGSEA. Trimming shortened V by 3 bases and J by 10 bases, and 13 bases separated the two germline ends. CDR3 sequence reads: CSVEAGAGEQFF. Here the CDR3 DNA reads TGCAGCGTTGAGGCTGGGGCGGGGGAGCAGTTCTTC.

This chain uses TRBV16 with TRBJ2-1; 7 bases map to TRBD1. This CDR3 comprises 13 residues. Germline CDR1 is KGHSY and CDR2 is FQNENV. V shed 4 bases, J shed 5 bases, and the junction held 2 bases outside the gene matches. In DNA, the CDR3 is TGTGCCAGCAGCCGGGGACAGAACAATGAGCAGTTCTTC. Translation gives CASSRGQNNEQFF. Full variable domain (outside the CDR3, taken from reference TRBV16 and TRBJ2-1): GEEVAQTPKHLVRGEGQKAKLYCAPIKGHSYVFWYQQVLKNEFKFLISFQNENVFDETGMPKERFSAKCLPNSPCSLEIQATKLEDSAVYFCASSRGQNNEQFFGPGTRLTVL.

The chain uses TRBV28 and TRBJ2-7; 9 bases match TRBD2. Germline assignment: CDR1 MDHEN and CDR2 SYDVKM. The CDR3 consists of 14 residues. V shed 6 bases, J shed 3 bases, and the junction held 6 bases outside the gene matches. Written as DNA, the CDR3 is TGTGCCAGCAGGCTTGAGACTAGCGGCTACGAGCAGTACTTC. Amino acid sequence: CASRLETSGYEQYF.

V usage is TRBV12-5 and J usage is TRBJ2-3; TRBD2 matches at 13 bases. Trimming took 5 bases from V and 9 from J; bases not matched to a gene: 8. This CDR3 has 15 residues. Germline-derived CDR1 and CDR2 are LGHNT and FRNRAP. CDR3 in DNA: TGTGCTAGTGGTCAGGGGACTAGCGGGACGATAACGCAGTATTTT. Protein: CASGQGTSGTITQYF. Together with reference TRBV12-5 and TRBJ2-3, the CDR3 gives the full variable domain: DARVTQTPRHKVTEMGQEVTMRCQPILGHNTVFWYRQTMMQGLELLAYFRNRAPLDDSGMPKDRFSAEMPDATLATLKIQPSEPRDSAVYFCASGQGTSGTITQYFGPGTRLTVL.

The CDR3: CASSPLAEPYNEQFF. The CDR3 DNA sequence: TGCGCCAGCAGCCCACTAGCGGAGCCTTACAATGAGCAGTTCTTC. The gene calls are TRBV5-1 and TRBJ2-1; 8 bases align to TRBD2. The CDR3 sequence is 15 residues long. The V gene end was trimmed by 4 bases and the J gene end by 4 bases; junction bases not matched to a gene: 7. Germline CDR1 and CDR2: SGHRS and YFSETQ.

The rearrangement uses TRBV6-1 and TRBJ2-7, with 7 bases lining up with TRBD1. The CDR3 has 16 amino acids. The V gene's germline CDR1 is MNHNS and CDR2 SASEGT. V dropped 2 bases and J dropped 2; count of bases not matched to a gene: 9. CDR3 protein: CASSESLGQATYEQYF. The CDR3 DNA is TGTGCCAGCAGTGAAAGTTTAGGACAGGCAACCTACGAGCAGTACTTC.

V and J are TRBV6-6 and TRBJ1-4, with 7 bases aligning to TRBD1. The CDR3 spans 14 residues. J was trimmed by 8 bases and V by 6 bases; bases with no gene match: 9. CDR1 and CDR2 from the germline V gene are MNHNY and SVGAGI (reference sequence). Here the CDR3 DNA reads TGTGCCAGCAGCGCTCAGGGGGGACACGAAAAACTGTTTTTT. As protein: CASSAQGGHEKLFF.

The chain uses TRBV6-5 and TRBJ2-1; 12 bases match TRBD2. Losses at the gene ends were 6 bases for V and 8 bases for J; bases not matched to a gene: 8. CDR1 and CDR2 (germline): MNHEY, SVGAGI. The length of the CDR3 is 15 residues. The CDR3 reads CASRRGASGRDEQFF. CDR3 coding DNA: TGTGCCAGCAGGCGGGGGGCTAGCGGGAGGGATGAGCAGTTCTTC.

V is TRBV11-3 and J is TRBJ2-1, with D possibly matching TRBD2 (6 bases). There are 15 residues in the CDR3. Germline V CDR1 and CDR2: SGHNT, YENEEA. V lost 1 base and J 3 bases, leaving 10 bases between the germline ends. This CDR3 is CASSLGGRNYNEQFF. Written as DNA, the CDR3 is TGTGCCAGCAGCTTAGGGGGGAGGAACTACAATGAGCAGTTCTTC.

The chain has TRBV5-1 and TRBJ1-3; D gene ambiguous. Germline values: CDR1 SGHRS, CDR2 YFSETQ. Trimming removed 6 bases from V and 0 bases from J, with 7 bases in between. CDR3 length: 13 residues. The CDR3 spells CASTGLSGNTIYF. The CDR3 bases are TGCGCCAGCACAGGCCTCTCTGGAAACACCATATATTTT.

This chain joins TRBV29-1 and TRBJ2-3; a weak D match, TRBD2 (6 bases). Deletions cut 2 bases from V and 3 bases from J, with 9 bases between. This CDR3 spans 13 amino acids. Germline V lookup: CDR1 SQVTM, CDR2 ANQGSEA. This chain's CDR3 is CSVEPGLTDTQYF. The CDR3, as DNA: TGCAGCGTTGAACCGGGACTTACAGATACGCAGTATTTT.

V usage is TRBV19 and J usage is TRBJ2-7; 8 bases map to TRBD1. The CDR3 loop spans 13 amino acids. Germline V gene lookup returns CDR1 LNHDA and CDR2 SQIVND (reference sequence). V was pared by 4 bases and J by 5 bases, with 4 bases of the junction left unmatched. The CDR3 sequence is CASSSTGGDEQYF. CDR3 coding DNA: TGTGCCAGTAGTAGCACAGGGGGAGACGAGCAGTACTTC. Combining the CDR3 with reference TRBV19 and TRBJ2-7 gives the whole variable domain DGGITQSPKYLFRKEGQNVTLSCEQNLNHDAMYWYRQDPGQGLRLIYYSQIVNDFQKGDIAEGYSVSREKKESFPLTVTSAQKNPTAFYLCASSSTGGDEQYFGPGTRLTVT.

The count of this clone is one. The V and J genes are TRBV19 and TRBJ2-7, with 8 bases aligning to TRBD2. Per the germline V gene, CDR1 is LNHDA and CDR2 is SQIVND (reference sequence). The CDR3 is made up of 20 amino acids. Trimming removed 5 bases from V and 0 bases from J; junction bases left unmatched: 21. CDR3 sequence (DNA): TGTGCCAGTAGTTCCCTCCGGAGGTTAACTAGCGGAACTTTCTCCTACGAGCAGTACTTC. This codes for CASSSLRRLTSGTFSYEQYF.